This entry describes one T cell receptor (beta chain). Its antigen is not known. This CDR3 has 13 amino acids. The V and J ends lost 3 bases and 9 bases, in that order; junction bases with no gene match: 0. The germline V gene has CDR1 SGHRS and CDR2 YFSETQ. The table came from immunoSEQ multiplex PCR; TCRdb's copy has only in-frame clones and leaves some out. The table lists 150,000 to 200,000 clones, about four fifths of them singletons. This entry comes from a study of cytotoxic CD8 clonotypes in ibrutinib-treated CLL. The study's findings and limits: Sample timing was unmatched between remission and later-progressing patients; lymph nodes unstudied. Researchers report that baseline clonality outpaced age-matched healthy donors and tracked circulating CD8+ T-cell counts.

The rearrangement links TRBV5-1 to TRBJ2-5; 15 nucleotides agree with TRBD2. This TCR was recovered from a human donor with chronic lymphocytic leukemia. The sample consisted of PBMCs, taken after 24 months of ibrutinib treatment. The DNA of the CDR3 is TGCGCCAGCAGCTGGACTAGCGGGGGGGCCCAGTACTTC. It codes for CASSWTSGGAQYF.